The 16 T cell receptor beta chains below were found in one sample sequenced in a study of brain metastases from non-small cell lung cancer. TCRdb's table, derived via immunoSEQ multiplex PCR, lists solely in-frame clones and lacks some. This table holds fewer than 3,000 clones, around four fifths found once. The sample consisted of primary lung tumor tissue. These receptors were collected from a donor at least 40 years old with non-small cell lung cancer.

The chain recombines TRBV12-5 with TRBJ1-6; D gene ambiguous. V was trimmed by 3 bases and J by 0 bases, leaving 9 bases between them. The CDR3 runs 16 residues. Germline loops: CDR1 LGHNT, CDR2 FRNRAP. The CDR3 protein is CASGFPQSSYNSPLHF. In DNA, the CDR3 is TGTGCTAGTGGTTTCCCACAGAGCTCCTATAATTCACCCCTCCACTTT.

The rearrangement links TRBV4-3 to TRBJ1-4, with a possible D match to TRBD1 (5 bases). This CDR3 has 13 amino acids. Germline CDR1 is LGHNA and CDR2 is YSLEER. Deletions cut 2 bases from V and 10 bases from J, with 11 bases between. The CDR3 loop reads CASSQTWDGKLFF. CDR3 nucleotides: TGCGCCAGCAGCCAAACTTGGGACGGAAAACTGTTTTTT.

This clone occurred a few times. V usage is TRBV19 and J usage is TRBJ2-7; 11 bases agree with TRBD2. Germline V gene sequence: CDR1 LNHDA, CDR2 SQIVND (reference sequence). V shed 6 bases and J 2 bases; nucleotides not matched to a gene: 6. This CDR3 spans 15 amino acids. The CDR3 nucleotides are TGTGCCAGTAGCCCCGGGACTAGCGGAACCTACGAGCAGTACTTC. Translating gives CASSPGTSGTYEQYF.

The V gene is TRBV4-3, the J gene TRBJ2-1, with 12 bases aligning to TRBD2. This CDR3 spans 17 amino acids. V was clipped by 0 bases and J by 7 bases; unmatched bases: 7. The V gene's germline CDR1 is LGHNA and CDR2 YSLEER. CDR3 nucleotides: TGCGCCAGCAGCCAAGAGGGACTAGCGGGCCTGGGGAATGAGCAGTTCTTC. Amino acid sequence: CASSQEGLAGLGNEQFF.

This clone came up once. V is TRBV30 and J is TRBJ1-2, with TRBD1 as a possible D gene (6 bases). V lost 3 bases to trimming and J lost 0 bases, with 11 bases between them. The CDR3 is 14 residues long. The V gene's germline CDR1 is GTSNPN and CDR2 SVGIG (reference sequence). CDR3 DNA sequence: TGTGCCTGGAGCCAGGGGACGGCTAACTATGGCTACACCTTC. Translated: CAWSQGTANYGYTF. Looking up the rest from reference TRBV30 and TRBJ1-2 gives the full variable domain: SQTIHQWPATLVQPVGSPLSLECTVEGTSNPNLYWYRQAAGRGLQLLFYSVGIGQISSEVPQNLSASRPQDRQFILSSKKLLLSDSGFYLCAWSQGTANYGYTFGSGTRLTVV.

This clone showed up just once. CDR3 residues: CASSPSGRDYNEQFF. CDR3 DNA sequence: TGTGCCAGCAGCCCTAGCGGGAGGGACTACAATGAGCAGTTCTTC. V and J are TRBV3-1 (or the pseudogene TRBV3-2) and TRBJ2-1, with 12 bases matching TRBD2. CDR3 length equals 15 residues. Looked up from germline, CDR1 is LGHDT and CDR2 is YNNKEL (reference sequence). J gave up 3 bases and V 4 bases, and 1 base lay outside the gene matches.

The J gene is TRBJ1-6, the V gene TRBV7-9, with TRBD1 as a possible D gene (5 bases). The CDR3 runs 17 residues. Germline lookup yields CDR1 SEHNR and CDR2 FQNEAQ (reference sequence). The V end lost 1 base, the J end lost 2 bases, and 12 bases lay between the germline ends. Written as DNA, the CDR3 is TGTGCCAGCAGCTTAGGACAGTTAGGTACCTATAATTCACCCCTCCACTTT. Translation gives CASSLGQLGTYNSPLHF.

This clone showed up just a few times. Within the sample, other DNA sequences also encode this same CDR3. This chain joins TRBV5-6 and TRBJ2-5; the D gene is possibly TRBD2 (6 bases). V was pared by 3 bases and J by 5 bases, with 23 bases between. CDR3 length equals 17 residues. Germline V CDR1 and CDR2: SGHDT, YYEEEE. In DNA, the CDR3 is TGTGCCAGCAGCTCGAGCGTGAGGGAGGTGCGGTTTGAGACCCAGTACTTC. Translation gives CASSSSVREVRFETQYF.

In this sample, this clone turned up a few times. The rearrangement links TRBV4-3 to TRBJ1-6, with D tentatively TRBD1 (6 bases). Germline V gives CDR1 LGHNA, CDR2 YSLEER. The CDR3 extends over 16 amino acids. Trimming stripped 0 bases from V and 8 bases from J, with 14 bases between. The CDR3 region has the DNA TGCGCCAGCAGCCAAGAAATTCGGACAGTACATTCACCCCTCCACTTT. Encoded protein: CASSQEIRTVHSPLHF.

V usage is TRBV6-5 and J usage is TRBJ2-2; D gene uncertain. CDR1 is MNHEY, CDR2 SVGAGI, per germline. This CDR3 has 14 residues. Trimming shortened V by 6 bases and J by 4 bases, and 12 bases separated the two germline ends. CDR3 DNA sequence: TGTGCCAGCAGGGCTGGGGTTGTCACCGGGGAGCTGTTTTTT. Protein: CASRAGVVTGELFF.

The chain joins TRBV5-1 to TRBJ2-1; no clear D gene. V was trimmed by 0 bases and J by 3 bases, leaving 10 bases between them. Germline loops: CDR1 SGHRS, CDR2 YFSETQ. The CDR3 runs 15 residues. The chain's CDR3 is CASSLARRFYNEQFF. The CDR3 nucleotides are TGCGCCAGCAGCTTGGCCCGTCGGTTCTACAATGAGCAGTTCTTC.

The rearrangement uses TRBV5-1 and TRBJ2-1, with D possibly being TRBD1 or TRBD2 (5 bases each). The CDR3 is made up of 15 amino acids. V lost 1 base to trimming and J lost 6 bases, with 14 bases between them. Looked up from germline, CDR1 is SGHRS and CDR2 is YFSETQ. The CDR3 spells CASSLYWGSGNEQFF. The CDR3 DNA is TGCGCCAGCAGCTTGTATTGGGGGAGTGGCAATGAGCAGTTCTTC.

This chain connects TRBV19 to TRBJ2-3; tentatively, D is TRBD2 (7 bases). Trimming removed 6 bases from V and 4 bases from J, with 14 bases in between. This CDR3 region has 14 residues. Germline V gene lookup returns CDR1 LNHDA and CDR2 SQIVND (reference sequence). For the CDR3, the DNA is TGTGCCAGTAGCGGCGGGGGCGGGGCAGATACGCAGTATTTT. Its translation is CASSGGGGADTQYF.

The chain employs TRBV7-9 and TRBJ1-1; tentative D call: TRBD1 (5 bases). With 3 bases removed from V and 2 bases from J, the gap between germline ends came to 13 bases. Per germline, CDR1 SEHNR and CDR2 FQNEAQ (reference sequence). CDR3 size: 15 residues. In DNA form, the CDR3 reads TGTGCCAGCAGCTTTTTTCCGACAGCAAACACTGAAGCTTTCTTT. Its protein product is CASSFFPTANTEAFF.

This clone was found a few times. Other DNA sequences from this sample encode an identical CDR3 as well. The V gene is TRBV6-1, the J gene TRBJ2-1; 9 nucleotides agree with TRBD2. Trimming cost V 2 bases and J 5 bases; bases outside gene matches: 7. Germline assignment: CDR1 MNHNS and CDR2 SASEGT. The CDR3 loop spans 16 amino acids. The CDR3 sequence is CASSESIAGGNNEQFF. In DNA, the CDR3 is TGTGCCAGCAGTGAAAGTATCGCGGGGGGGAACAATGAGCAGTTCTTC.

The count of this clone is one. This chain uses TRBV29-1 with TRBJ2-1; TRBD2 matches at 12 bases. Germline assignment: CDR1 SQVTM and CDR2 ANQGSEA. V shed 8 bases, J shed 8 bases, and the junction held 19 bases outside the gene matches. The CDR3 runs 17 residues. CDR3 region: CSPLPYQTSGRNYEQFF. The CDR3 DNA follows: TGCAGCCCCTTACCCTATCAGACTAGCGGGAGAAACTATGAGCAGTTCTTC.